This T cell receptor beta chain was retrieved from a study of T cell responses to AZD1222 COVID-19 vaccine. Whole-study findings and limits: Spike was spanned by vaccine-associated CD4 TCRs, which were dominant at 160-218 and 743-854. Scientists sampled the repertoires only once the peak T cell response had passed. Clonal diversity was possibly underestimated, and the donors were mostly white British, with more females. The number of AZD1222 recipients seropositive at baseline was only 6 or 7.

Clones were sequenced by immunoSEQ multiplex PCR, and TCRdb holds only the in-frame ones, with some missing. The sample yields 110,000 to 150,000 clones, approximately 90% seen once. The CDR3 is 11 residues long. Germline V CDR1 and CDR2: MNHEY, SMNVEV (reference sequence). V gave up 6 bases and J gave up 2 bases, with 3 bases separating them. In regard to this clone: Antigen specificity is unknown.

The receptor was isolated from an adult who received the AZD1222 COVID-19 vaccine. The sample in question was peripheral blood, obtained 28 days after the second AZD1222 dose. The chain is built from TRBV27 and TRBJ2-3; D gene unclear. The CDR3, as DNA: TGTGCCAGCAGGACCACAGATACGCAGTATTTT. Translation: CASRTTDTQYF.